This T cell receptor beta chain was documented in a study of CD8 T cells in Susac syndrome. Background on the study: Patients with Susac syndrome were therapy-naive, on corticosteroids, or on intravenous immunoglobulin alone at the time that blood was drawn.

Random hexamers primed reverse transcription of about 0.5 to 1 ug RNA. The immunoSEQ assay covered 54 Vbeta and 13 Jbeta segments for CDR3. TCRdb reprocessed the immunoSEQ multiplex PCR reads via MiXCR and lists one record per CDR3 protein. Of some 210,000 distinct CDR3 sequences listed, less than 95% were seen once; the top ten hold around 0.15%. CDR3 length: 15 amino acids. Germline assignment: CDR1 SGHTA and CDR2 FQGNSA. V lost 3 bases to trimming and J lost 0 bases, with 9 bases between them. Of note for this clonotype: The antigen remains unidentified.

As judged by recently defined diagnostic criteria, patients with Susac syndrome had definite or probable disease. General study findings and limits: The CD4+ T cell repertoires that were profiled in Susac syndrome showed no clonal expansion.

This sequence originates from a human donor with Susac syndrome. The chain has TRBV7-2 and TRBJ1-3, with a weak D call TRBD1 (5 bases). What was sequenced was CD4+ T cells from PBMCs. The CDR3 sequence: CASSFGGSSGNTIYF. The CDR3 DNA reads TGTGCCAGCAGCTTCGGGGGGAGCTCTGGAAACACCATATATTTT.